This paragraph reports one T cell receptor beta chain. Per the authors' pipeline: How many nucleated cells were present was estimated from reference gene primer amplification. Profiling relied on immunoSEQ multiplex PCR, and the TCRdb table lists in-frame clones only, not all of them. V, J and clone size derive from that table, while D and trimming were established from the DNA sequence. The sample yields fewer than 300,000 clones, approximately 88% seen once. These data originate in a study of blood T cell repertoires in COVID-19. On the study more broadly: The cDNA or gDNA used as material had been derived from T cells, B-cell-depleted T cells, or PBMCs.

Trimming removed 7 bases at V and 5 bases at J, with 12 bases between. The CDR3 contains 13 residues. Germline V gene sequence: CDR1 MNHEY, CDR2 SVGAGI. The participants were between about 18 and 95 years old and came from 24 US areas. Participant-reported clinical history was the basis for cohort assignment. Sequencing used PBMCs or T cells enriched from blood (not recorded which). This TCR came from a woman in her 40s with acute COVID-19. This chain joins TRBV6-5 and TRBJ2-1; D may be TRBD1 (6 bases). This CDR3 reads CASKMTGDNEQFF. As DNA, the CDR3 is TGTGCCAGCAAGATGACAGGCGACAATGAGCAGTTCTTC.